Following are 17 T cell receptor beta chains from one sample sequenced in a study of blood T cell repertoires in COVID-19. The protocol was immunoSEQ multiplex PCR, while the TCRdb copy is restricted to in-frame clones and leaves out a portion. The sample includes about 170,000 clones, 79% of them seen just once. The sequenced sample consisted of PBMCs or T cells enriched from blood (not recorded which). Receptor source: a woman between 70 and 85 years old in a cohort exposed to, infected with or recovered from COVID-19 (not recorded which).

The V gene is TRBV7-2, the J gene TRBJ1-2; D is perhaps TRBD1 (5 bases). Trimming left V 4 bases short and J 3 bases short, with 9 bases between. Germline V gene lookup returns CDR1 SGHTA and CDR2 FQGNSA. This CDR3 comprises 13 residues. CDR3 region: CASSSGSYYGYTF. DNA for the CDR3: TGTGCCAGCAGCTCAGGGTCCTACTATGGCTACACCTTC. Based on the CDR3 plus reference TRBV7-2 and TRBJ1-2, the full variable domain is GAGVSQSPSNKVTEKGKDVELRCDPISGHTALYWYRQSLGQGLEFLIYFQGNSAPDKSGLPSDRFSAERTGGSVSTLTIQRTQQEDSAVYLCASSSGSYYGYTFGSGTRLTVV.

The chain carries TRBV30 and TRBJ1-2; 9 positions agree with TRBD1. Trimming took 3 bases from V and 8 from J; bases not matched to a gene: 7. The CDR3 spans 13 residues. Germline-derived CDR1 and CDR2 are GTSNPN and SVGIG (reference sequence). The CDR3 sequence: CAWSATGGDGYTF. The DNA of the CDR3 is TGTGCCTGGAGCGCAACAGGGGGCGACGGCTACACCTTC. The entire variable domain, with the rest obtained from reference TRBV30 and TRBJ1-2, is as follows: SQTIHQWPATLVQPVGSPLSLECTVEGTSNPNLYWYRQAAGRGLQLLFYSVGIGQISSEVPQNLSASRPQDRQFILSSKKLLLSDSGFYLCAWSATGGDGYTFGSGTRLTVV.

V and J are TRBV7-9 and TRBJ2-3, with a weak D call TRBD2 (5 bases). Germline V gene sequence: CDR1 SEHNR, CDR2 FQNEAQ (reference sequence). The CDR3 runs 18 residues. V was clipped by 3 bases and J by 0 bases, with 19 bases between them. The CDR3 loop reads CASSFSPSERSSTDTQYF. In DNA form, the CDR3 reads TGTGCCAGCAGCTTTTCCCCCTCGGAGCGGTCTAGCACAGATACGCAGTATTTT. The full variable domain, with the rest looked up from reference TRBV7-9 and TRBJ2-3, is DTGVSQNPRHKITKRGQNVTFRCDPISEHNRLYWYRQTLGQGPEFLTYFQNEAQLEKSRLLSDRFSAERPKGSFSTLEIQRTEQGDSAMYLCASSFSPSERSSTDTQYFGPGTRLTVL.

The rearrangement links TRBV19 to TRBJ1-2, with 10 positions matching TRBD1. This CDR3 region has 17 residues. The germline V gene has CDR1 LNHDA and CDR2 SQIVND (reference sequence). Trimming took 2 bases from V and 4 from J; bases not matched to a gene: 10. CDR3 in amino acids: CASSIIAGTGAFYGYTF. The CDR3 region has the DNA TGTGCCAGTAGTATAATTGCCGGGACAGGGGCTTTCTATGGCTACACCTTC.

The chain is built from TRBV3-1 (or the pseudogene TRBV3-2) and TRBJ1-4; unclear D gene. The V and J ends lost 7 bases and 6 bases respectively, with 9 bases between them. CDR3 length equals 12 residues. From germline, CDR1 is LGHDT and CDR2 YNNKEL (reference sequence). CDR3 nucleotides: TGTGCCAGCACCGGAGTTCATGAAAAACTGTTTTTT. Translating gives CASTGVHEKLFF.

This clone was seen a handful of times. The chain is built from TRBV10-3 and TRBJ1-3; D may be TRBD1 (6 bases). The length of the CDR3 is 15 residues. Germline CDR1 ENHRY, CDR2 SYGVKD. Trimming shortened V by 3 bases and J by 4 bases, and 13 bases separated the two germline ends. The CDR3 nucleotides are TGTGCCATCAGTGAATCAGGGGCAACGGGAAACACCATATATTTT. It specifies CAISESGATGNTIYF.

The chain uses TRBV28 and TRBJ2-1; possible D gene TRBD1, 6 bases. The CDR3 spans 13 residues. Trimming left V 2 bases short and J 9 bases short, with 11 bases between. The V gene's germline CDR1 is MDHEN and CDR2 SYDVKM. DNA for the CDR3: TGTGCCAGCAGTTTACCAGGGGTTGGTGAGCAGTTCTTC. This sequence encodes CASSLPGVGEQFF.

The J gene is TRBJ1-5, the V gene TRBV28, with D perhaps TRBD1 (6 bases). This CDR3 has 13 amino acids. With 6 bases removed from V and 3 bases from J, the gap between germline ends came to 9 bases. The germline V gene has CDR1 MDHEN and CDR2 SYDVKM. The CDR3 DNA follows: TGTGCCAGCAGGTGGACAGTCAATCAGCCCCAGCATTTT. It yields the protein CASRWTVNQPQHF.

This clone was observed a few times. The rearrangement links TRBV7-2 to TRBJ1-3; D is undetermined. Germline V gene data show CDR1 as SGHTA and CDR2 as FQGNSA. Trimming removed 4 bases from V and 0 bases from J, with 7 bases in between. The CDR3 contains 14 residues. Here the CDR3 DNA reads TGTGCCAGCAGCTCGGGGAACTCTGGAAACACCATATATTTT. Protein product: CASSSGNSGNTIYF.

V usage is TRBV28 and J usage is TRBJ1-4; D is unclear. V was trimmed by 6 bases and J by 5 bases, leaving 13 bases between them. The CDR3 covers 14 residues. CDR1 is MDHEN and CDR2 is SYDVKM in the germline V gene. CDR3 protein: CASRSGNKNEKLFF. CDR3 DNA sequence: TGTGCCAGCAGGTCGGGAAATAAGAATGAAAAACTGTTTTTT.

The DNA of the CDR3 is TGTGCCAGCAGCTTCAGTATCCGCACCGGGGAGCTGTTTTTT. Protein sequence: CASSFSIRTGELFF. The chain combines TRBV5-6 with TRBJ2-2; no definite D call. The CDR3 contains 14 residues. The ends were cut back, 2 bases at V and 4 bases at J, with 9 bases in the middle. From germline, CDR1 is SGHDT and CDR2 YYEEEE.

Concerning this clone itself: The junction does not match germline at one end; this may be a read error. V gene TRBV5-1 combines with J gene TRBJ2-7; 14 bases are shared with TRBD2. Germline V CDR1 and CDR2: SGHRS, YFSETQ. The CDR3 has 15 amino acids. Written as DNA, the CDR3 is TGCGCCAGCAGCTTGGGACTAGCGGGAGGGTACGCGAGGGACTTC. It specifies CASSLGLAGGYARDF.

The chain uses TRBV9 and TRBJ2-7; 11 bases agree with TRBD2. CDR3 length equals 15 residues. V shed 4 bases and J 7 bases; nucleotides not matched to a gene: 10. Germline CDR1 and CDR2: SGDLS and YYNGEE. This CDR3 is CASSPGTSGIREQYF. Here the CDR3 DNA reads TGTGCCAGCAGCCCTGGGACTAGCGGAATACGAGAGCAGTACTTC. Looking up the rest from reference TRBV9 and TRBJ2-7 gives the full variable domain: DSGVTQTPKHLITATGQRVTLRCSPRSGDLSVYWYQQSLDQGLQFLIQYYNGEERAKGNILERFSAQQFPDLHSELNLSSLELGDSALYFCASSPGTSGIREQYFGPGTRLTVT.

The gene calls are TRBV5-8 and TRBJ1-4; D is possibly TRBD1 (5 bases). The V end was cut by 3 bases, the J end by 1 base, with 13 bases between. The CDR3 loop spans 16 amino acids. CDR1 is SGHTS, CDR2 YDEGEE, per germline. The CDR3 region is CASSSPAGGTNEKLFF. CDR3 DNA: TGTGCCAGCAGCTCACCCGCGGGGGGAACTAATGAAAAACTGTTTTTT.

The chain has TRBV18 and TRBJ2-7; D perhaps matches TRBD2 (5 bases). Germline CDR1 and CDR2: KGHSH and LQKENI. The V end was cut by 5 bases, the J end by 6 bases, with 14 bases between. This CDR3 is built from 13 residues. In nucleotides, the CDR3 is TGTGCCAGCTCAACCCTCGAGGGCGGCGAGCAGTACTTC. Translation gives CASSTLEGGEQYF.

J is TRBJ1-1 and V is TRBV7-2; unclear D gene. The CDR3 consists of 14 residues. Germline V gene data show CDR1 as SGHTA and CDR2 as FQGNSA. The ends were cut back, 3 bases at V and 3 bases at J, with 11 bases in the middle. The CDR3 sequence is CASSFGNAHTEAFF. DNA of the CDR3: TGTGCCAGCAGCTTCGGTAATGCGCACACTGAAGCTTTCTTT.

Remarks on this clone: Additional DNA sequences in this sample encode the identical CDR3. Written as DNA, the CDR3 is TGTGCCAGCTCACCGGGACTAGCGGGAGTGCAAGAGACCCAGTACTTC. Translating gives CASSPGLAGVQETQYF. The rearrangement links TRBV18 to TRBJ2-5, with 14 bases that match TRBD2. Germline loops: CDR1 KGHSH, CDR2 LQKENI. The J segment lost 2 bases and the V segment lost 3 bases, leaving 2 bases of the junction unmatched. The CDR3 consists of 16 residues.